This entry is about one T cell receptor beta chain. It lacks a known antigen. No clone much larger than this one lies a single base away; base qualities are absent. The immunoSEQ Assay, a bias-controlled multiplex PCR, was used to amplify TCRbeta CDR3 regions from genomic DNA. The published analysis was carried out like this. The number of nucleated cells in each sample was estimated from the amplification of reference gene primers within the assay. Sequence reads were collapsed and filtered to measure the absolute abundance of every unique TCRbeta CDR3 rearrangement. For each sample, productive Simpson clonality was calculated as the square root of Simpson's diversity index across productive rearrangements. What TCRdb holds here is the immuneACCESS table cut down to in-frame rearrangements. Part of the clones is not present; checked against another copy, under half of the missing clones reflect an unresolved V gene, and the others are unexplained. V and J calls and clone size come straight from that table; D and trimming were deduced from the DNA. Present in this sample are over 200,000 clones, about nine tenths of which were seen just once. In total, the top ten clones hold 3% to 3.5% of the sample.

The source of the sample is a study of blood T cell repertoires in COVID-19 (dated by TCRdb to 2018 to 2020). Study-wide context: Recovered participants in ImmuneRACE Cohort 3 were defined by two consecutive negative NP/OP PCR tests, clearance by a healthcare professional, or resolution of symptoms. Collaborator samples came from the United States, Italy and Spain and covered acute and convalescent phases of COVID-19. The prospective study material was composed of cDNA or gDNA derived from T cells, B-cell-depleted T cells, or PBMCs. Subjects who had been exposed to COVID-19, were actively infected with it, or had recovered from it provided the deeply sampled blood TCRbeta repertoires that made up the dataset. The repertoires were released in a freely available public database intended as a resource for research on the immune response to SARS-CoV-2. The samples were drawn from the first 160 participants of the ongoing ImmuneRACE study and from about 1,200 subjects provided by 6 global collaborators. Nearly every sample came with metadata listing a de-identified subject ID, COVID-19 status, age in years and sex. Where available, HLA class I and class II types were obtained from metadata supplied by the sample provider rather than from assay-based typing. Points the paper makes about the study in general: Clinical and demographic metadata were provided uncurated, with the amount varying by source and participant.

Enrolling through a virtual design, the prospective study's participants ranged in age from roughly 18 to 89 years and lived across 20 to 30 United States geographic areas. To assign participants to cohorts, the prospective study relied on clinical history that participants themselves reported in a screening survey and a study questionnaire. In the prospective study, mobile phlebotomists collected whole blood, serum and a nasopharyngeal or oropharyngeal swab from each participant. Over a roughly two-month period, participants in the prospective study had the option of providing additional blood draws and questionnaires. Before DNA extraction, blood samples from the prospective study were shipped at room temperature or frozen. Trimming costs V 11 bases and J 4 bases, and their ends lie 18 bases apart. From its cysteine to its phenylalanine, the CDR3 spans 14 amino acids. Only the CDR3 portion is preserved as DNA: 42 bases, with reading frame beginning at the first base. CDR1 and CDR2 are read off the germline V gene (reference sequence) as WNHNN and SYGVQD.

The sequenced sample consisted of PBMCs or T cells enriched from blood (not recorded which). The TCR was taken from a woman in her forties or fifties in a cohort exposed to, infected with or recovered from COVID-19 (not recorded which). The chain links TRBV10-1 with TRBJ1-5; the D segment cannot be called with confidence. The CDR3 reads as follows: CADRPETSNQPQHF. The nucleotides are TGCGCCGACCGACCAGAGACAAGTAATCAGCCCCAGCATTTT.